Below, 6 T cell receptor beta chains from the same sample are listed, as sequenced in a study of blood T cell repertoires in COVID-19 (TCRdb year 2020). Library preparation employed the immunoSEQ multiplex PCR assay. What TCRdb holds here is the immuneACCESS table cut down to in-frame rearrangements. Part of the clones is not present; checked against another copy, under half of the missing clones reflect an unresolved V gene, and the others are unexplained. The sample table lists about 42,000 clones, about 77% of them with a count of one. The ten largest account for roughly a quarter of the sample. The sequenced sample consisted of peripheral blood. The receptors originated from a man older than 75 with acute or convalescent COVID-19.

This clone was counted only a few times. The J gene is TRBJ1-5, the V gene TRBV27; possible D gene TRBD1, 5 bases. Trimming left V 5 bases short and J 6 bases short, with 14 bases between. The CDR3 sequence is 14 residues long. Per germline, CDR1 MNHEY and CDR2 SMNVEV (reference sequence). In DNA form, the CDR3 reads TGTGCCAGCAGTATTACTGCGGGGGTTCAGCCCCAGCATTTT. Protein product: CASSITAGVQPQHF.

This clone qualifies as medium-sized. The V and J genes are TRBV18 and TRBJ2-6; 7 nucleotides line up with TRBD1. Unmatched junction bases numbered 5, after V lost 3 bases and J lost 0 bases. Germline-derived CDR1 and CDR2 are KGHSH and LQKENI. This CDR3 spans 17 amino acids. The CDR3 DNA follows: TGTGCCAGCTCACCTCGGACAGGCAACTCTGGGGCCAACGTCCTGACTTTC. Protein sequence: CASSPRTGNSGANVLTF. Variable domain in full (rest from reference TRBV18 and TRBJ2-6): NAGVMQNPRHLVRRRGQEARLRCSPMKGHSHVYWYRQLPEEGLKFMVYLQKENIIDESGMPKERFSAEFPKEGPSILRIQQVVRGDSAAYFCASSPRTGNSGANVLTFGAGSRLTVL.

The CDR3 sequence: CASSFLAGSTGELFF. The DNA of the CDR3 is TGTGCCAGCAGCTTTCTAGCGGGATCCACCGGGGAGCTGTTTTTT. The chain uses TRBV5-4 and TRBJ2-2; 9 bases align to TRBD2. The trim removed 2 bases at V and 4 bases at J, leaving 3 bases unmatched. There are 15 residues in the CDR3. Germline-derived CDR1 and CDR2 are SGHNT and YYREEE (reference sequence).

The chain is built from TRBV18 and TRBJ2-7; tentative D call: TRBD1 (5 bases). Trimming pared 3 bases from V and 5 bases from J, leaving 11 bases between. Germline CDR1 KGHSH, CDR2 LQKENI. The CDR3 runs to 13 residues. The chain's CDR3 is CASSPMGRDEQYF. The CDR3 nucleotides are TGTGCCAGCTCACCCATGGGGCGCGACGAGCAGTACTTC.

The chain combines TRBV7-2 with TRBJ2-3; 8 bases line up with TRBD2. The CDR3 consists of 16 residues. CDR1 and CDR2 from the germline V gene are SGHTA and FQGNSA. V shed 5 bases and J 1 base; nucleotides not matched to a gene: 8. The CDR3 here is CASSPMGRGGTDTQYF. CDR3 nucleotides: TGTGCCAGCAGCCCGATGGGGCGGGGGGGCACAGATACGCAGTATTTT.

The chain links TRBV2 to TRBJ2-7; 12 bases fit TRBD2. The CDR3 covers 14 residues. Losses at the gene ends were 6 bases for V and 7 bases for J; bases not matched to a gene: 7. Germline values: CDR1 SNHLY, CDR2 FYNNEI. The DNA for the CDR3 is TGTGCCAGCAGGGCTAGCGGGGGGGCGCGAGAGCAGTACTTC. Residues: CASRASGGAREQYF.